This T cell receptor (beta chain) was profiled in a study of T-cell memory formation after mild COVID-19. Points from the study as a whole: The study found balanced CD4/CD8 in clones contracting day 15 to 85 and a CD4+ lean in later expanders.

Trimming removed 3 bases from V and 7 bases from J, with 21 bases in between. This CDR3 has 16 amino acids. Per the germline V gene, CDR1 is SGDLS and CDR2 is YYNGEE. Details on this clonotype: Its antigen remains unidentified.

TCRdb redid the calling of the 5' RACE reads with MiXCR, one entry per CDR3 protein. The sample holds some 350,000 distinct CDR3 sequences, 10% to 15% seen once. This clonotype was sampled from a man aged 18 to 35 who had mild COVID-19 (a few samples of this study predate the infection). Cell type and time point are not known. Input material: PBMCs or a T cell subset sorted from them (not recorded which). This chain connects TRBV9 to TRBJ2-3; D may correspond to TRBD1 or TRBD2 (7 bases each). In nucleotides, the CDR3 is TGTGCCAGCAGCGGTCGCCCAGGGGGGGCGTTAAATACGCAGTATTTT. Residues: CASSGRPGGALNTQYF.